These 18 T cell receptor beta chains came from one sample sequenced in a study of blood T cell repertoires in COVID-19. Profiling relied on immunoSEQ multiplex PCR, and the TCRdb table lists in-frame clones only, not all of them. The sample comprises 300,000 to 400,000 clones, 80% to 90% of which are singletons, and about 1% rests with the top ten. The specimen sequenced was PBMCs or T cells enriched from blood (not recorded which). Source of these receptors: a man aged 18 to 29 who had recovered from COVID-19.

DNA of the CDR3: TGTGCCAGCAGTATCCGGGACAGACTTCGAAACACCATATATTTT. It is translated as CASSIRDRLRNTIYF. This chain uses TRBV27 with TRBJ1-3, with 7 bases identical to TRBD1. V shed 5 bases, J shed 5 bases, and the junction held 9 bases outside the gene matches. The CDR3 is 15 residues long. Germline lookup yields CDR1 MNHEY and CDR2 SMNVEV (reference sequence).

The chain is built from TRBV19 and TRBJ2-1; 9 bases are shared with TRBD1. Germline lookup yields CDR1 LNHDA and CDR2 SQIVND (reference sequence). There are 13 residues in the CDR3. V gave up 9 bases and J gave up 8 bases; unmatched junction bases: 8. This CDR3 reads CASPGQGPDEQFF. In DNA form, the CDR3 reads TGTGCCAGCCCGGGACAGGGTCCTGATGAGCAGTTCTTC.

This CDR3 reads CASTPGEGYTQYF. CDR3 in DNA: TGCGCCAGCACCCCGGGAGAAGGATATACGCAGTATTTT. This chain connects TRBV5-1 to TRBJ2-3, with D possibly being TRBD2 (6 bases). Germline V lookup: CDR1 SGHRS, CDR2 YFSETQ. The CDR3 spans 13 residues. V lost 6 bases, J lost 7 bases, and 15 bases lay in between.

This clone was seen just once. The chain has TRBV6-4 and TRBJ1-1; D unclear. The germline V and J ends were trimmed by 4 bases and 1 base, with 7 bases remaining between them. Germline V lookup: CDR1 MRHNA, CDR2 SNTAGT. CDR3 length equals 13 residues. The CDR3 reads CASSAEENTEAFF. The CDR3 DNA is TGTGCCAGCAGTGCAGAAGAGAACACTGAAGCTTTCTTT.

V gene TRBV11-2 combines with J gene TRBJ2-1; TRBD2 aligns across 9 bases. V was pared by 9 bases and J by 3 bases, with 9 bases of the junction left unmatched. Germline CDR1 reads SGHAT; CDR2 reads FQNNGV. The CDR3 runs 15 residues. In DNA, the CDR3 is TGTGCCAGTCGTAGGGCGGGAGGGCTCTACAATGAGCAGTTCTTC. Translated: CASRRAGGLYNEQFF.

A single count supports this clone. The chain joins TRBV7-8 to TRBJ1-1; 9 bases agree with TRBD1. CDR3 length: 18 residues. Germline V gene lookup returns CDR1 SGHVS and CDR2 FQNEAQ. The V and J ends lost 1 base and 0 bases, in that order; junction bases with no gene match: 9. The CDR3 reads CASSLGAQGQGLNTEAFF. CDR3 in DNA: TGTGCCAGCAGCTTAGGGGCCCAGGGACAGGGACTGAACACTGAAGCTTTCTTT.

V is TRBV28 and J is TRBJ2-7; TRBD1 agrees at 9 bases. This CDR3 spans 17 amino acids. J gave up 2 bases and V 5 bases, and 13 bases lay outside the gene matches. Per germline, CDR1 MDHEN and CDR2 SYDVKM. The DNA for the CDR3 is TGTGCCAGCAGTGCAAGTTCTCTGGACAGGGGTCCCTACGAGCAGTACTTC. Amino acid sequence: CASSASSLDRGPYEQYF.

This clone has a single count. The gene calls are TRBV25-1 and TRBJ2-3; D possibly corresponds to TRBD2 (5 bases). This CDR3 is 16 amino acids long. Trimming took 3 bases from V and 2 from J, leaving 15 bases between them. Germline CDR1 reads MGHDK; CDR2 reads SYGVNS. The CDR3 DNA is TGTGCCAGCAGTGAGTTAGAGTACGGGGACACAGATACGCAGTATTTT. Its protein product is CASSELEYGDTDTQYF.

The chain links TRBV6-1 to TRBJ1-2, with 9 bases that match TRBD1. Germline trimming cut 2 bases from V and 4 bases from J; bases unmatched to any gene: 8. This CDR3 region has 16 residues. Per germline, CDR1 MNHNS and CDR2 SASEGT. The CDR3 loop reads CASSEQATGGAYGYTF. In DNA form, the CDR3 reads TGTGCCAGCAGTGAACAAGCAACAGGGGGCGCCTATGGCTACACCTTC.

The V gene is TRBV13, the J gene TRBJ2-7; 9 bases line up with TRBD2. The length of the CDR3 is 16 residues. V lost 5 bases and J lost 7; bases outside the gene matches: 15. The germline V gene encodes CDR1 PRHDT and CDR2 FYEKMQ (reference sequence). The CDR3 sequence is CASSDSRREGPGEQYF. The CDR3 nucleotides read TGTGCCAGCAGCGACTCTAGGCGGGAGGGCCCAGGGGAGCAGTACTTC.

The V call is TRBV6-2 or TRBV6-3, the J call TRBJ1-3; D call uncertain. The germline V gene has CDR1 MNHEY and CDR2 SVGEGT. V gave up 0 bases and J gave up 1 base, with 7 bases separating them. The CDR3 totals 15 residues. CDR3 protein: CASSYSSSSGNTIYF. CDR3 nucleotides: TGTGCCAGCAGTTACTCTTCCAGTTCTGGAAACACCATATATTTT.

The chain uses TRBV5-5 and TRBJ2-5, with D perhaps TRBD2 (5 bases). The CDR3 spans 14 residues. V shed 2 bases and J shed 5 bases, with 13 bases lying between them. In germline, CDR1 is SGHKS, CDR2 YYEKEE (reference sequence). The CDR3 DNA is TGTGCCAGCAGCTTCCCGGGGAGTTTGGAGACCCAGTACTTC. Translation: CASSFPGSLETQYF.

This chain connects TRBV19 to TRBJ2-7; D perhaps matches TRBD1 (6 bases). This CDR3 comprises 14 residues. Germline values: CDR1 LNHDA, CDR2 SQIVND (reference sequence). Deletions cut 3 bases from V and 5 bases from J, with 14 bases between. The CDR3 protein is CASSIQGKRNEQYF. CDR3 sequence (DNA): TGTGCCAGTAGTATTCAGGGGAAGAGGAACGAGCAGTACTTC.

The CDR3 sequence is CASTNSQETQYF. CDR3 coding DNA: TGTGCCAGTACGAACTCCCAAGAGACCCAGTACTTC. The chain carries TRBV19 and TRBJ2-5, with D hard to call. The germline V gene encodes CDR1 LNHDA and CDR2 SQIVND (reference sequence). This CDR3 spans 12 amino acids. V was shortened by 7 bases and J by 1 base, with 7 bases between the two germline ends. The complete variable domain, with remaining parts taken from reference TRBV19 and TRBJ2-5, reads DGGITQSPKYLFRKEGQNVTLSCEQNLNHDAMYWYRQDPGQGLRLIYYSQIVNDFQKGDIAEGYSVSREKKESFPLTVTSAQKNPTAFYLCASTNSQETQYFGPGTRLLVL.

This chain joins TRBV10-3 and TRBJ1-1; D not resolved. The germline CDR1 and CDR2 sequences are ENHRY and SYGVKD. V was trimmed by 0 bases and J by 5 bases, leaving 13 bases between them. There are 15 residues in the CDR3. CDR3 sequence: CAISESNSGETEAFF. In DNA form, the CDR3 reads TGTGCCATCAGTGAGTCGAACAGTGGGGAGACTGAAGCTTTCTTT.

This rearrangement joins TRBV4-1 to TRBJ1-5, with D uncertain. The length of the CDR3 is 14 residues. The V end lost 0 bases, the J end lost 6 bases, and 9 bases lay between the germline ends. Per germline, CDR1 MGHRA and CDR2 YSYEKL. CDR3 bases: TGCGCCAGCAGCCAAGAGTTCCGGAGTCAGCCCCAGCATTTT. Protein: CASSQEFRSQPQHF.

V is TRBV15 and J is TRBJ2-2, with 10 nucleotides matching TRBD2. Trimming removed 3 bases from V and 7 bases from J; junction bases left unmatched: 5. CDR3 length: 15 residues. Germline values: CDR1 LNHNV, CDR2 YYDKDF (reference sequence). CDR3 in DNA: TGTGCCACCAGCAGCCAAGCGGGGGGGTTCGGGGAGCTGTTTTTT. Amino acids: CATSSQAGGFGELFF.

Note on this clone: The junction shows a germline mismatch at one end, possibly a read error. This chain links TRBV9 with TRBJ1-2, with TRBD1 matching 10 bases. Germline V CDR1 and CDR2: SGDLS, YYNGEE. This CDR3 contains 12 residues. The CDR3 coding sequence is TGTGCCAGCAGTTTCGGGACAGGGGAGCAGGTCTTC. Protein product: CASSFGTGEQVF. Full variable domain (remainder filled in from reference TRBV9 and TRBJ1-2): DSGVTQTPKHLITATGQRVTLRCSPRSGDLSVYWYQQSLDQGLQFLIQYYNGEERAKGNILERFSAQQFPDLHSELNLSSLELGDSALYFCASSFGTGEQVFGSGTRLTVV.